This T cell receptor beta chain was captured by sequencing in a study of cytomegalovirus exposure and HLA in healthy donors. Study context: The 120 or so validation repertoires were produced on the same platform as the roughly 660 repertoires of the first cohort. This was reported in a later analysis.

Separate from the approximately 650-subject first cohort, the roughly 130-subject validation cohort was the one that the donors belonged to. CDR1 is LNHDA, CDR2 SQIVND, per germline (reference sequence). This CDR3 is 14 amino acids long. With 8 bases removed from V and 4 bases from J, the gap between germline ends came to 17 bases. Study results and caveats: In vitro data verified a few CMV-associated chains as specific for CMV antigens. High sensitivity and specificity were reportedly achieved when the classifier diagnosed cytomegalovirus status.

This clone was seen more than once but under ten times. The antigen remains undetermined. Some clones are missing from TCRdb's copy, which holds only in-frame ones; the method was immunoSEQ multiplex PCR. In the table there are approximately 120,000 clones, about 96% of which are singletons. This TCR came from a man younger than 30 in good health and CMV-seronegative. Sequenced: PBMCs. The rearrangement joins TRBV19 to TRBJ1-1; TRBD1 might be the D (6 bases). CDR3 sequence (DNA): TGTGCCAGTGCTACAGGGCCCCGGAGCACTGAAGCTTTCTTT. Amino acid sequence: CASATGPRSTEAFF.